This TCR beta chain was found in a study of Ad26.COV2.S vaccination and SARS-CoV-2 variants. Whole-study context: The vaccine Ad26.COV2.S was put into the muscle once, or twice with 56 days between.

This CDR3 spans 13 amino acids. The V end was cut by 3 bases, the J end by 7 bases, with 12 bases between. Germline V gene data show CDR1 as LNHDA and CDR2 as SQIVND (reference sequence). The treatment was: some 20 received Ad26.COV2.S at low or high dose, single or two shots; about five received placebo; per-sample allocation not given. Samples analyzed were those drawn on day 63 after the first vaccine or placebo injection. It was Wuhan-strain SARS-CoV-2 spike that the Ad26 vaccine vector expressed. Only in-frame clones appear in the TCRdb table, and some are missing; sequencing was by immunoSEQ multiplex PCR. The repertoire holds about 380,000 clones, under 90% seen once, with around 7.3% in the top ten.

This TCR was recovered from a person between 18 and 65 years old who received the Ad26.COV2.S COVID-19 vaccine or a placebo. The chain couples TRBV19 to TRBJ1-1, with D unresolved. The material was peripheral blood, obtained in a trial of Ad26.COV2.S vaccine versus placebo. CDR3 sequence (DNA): TGTGCCAGTAGTATCTATGCGACACTTGAAGCTTTCTTT. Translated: CASSIYATLEAFF.